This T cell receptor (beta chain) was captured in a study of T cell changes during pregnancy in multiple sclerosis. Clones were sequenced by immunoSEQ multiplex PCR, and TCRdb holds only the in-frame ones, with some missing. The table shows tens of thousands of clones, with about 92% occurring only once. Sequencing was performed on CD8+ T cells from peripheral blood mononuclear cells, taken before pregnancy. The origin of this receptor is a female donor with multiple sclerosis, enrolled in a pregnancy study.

CDR3 residues: CASSLHSVLYGYTF. For the CDR3, the DNA is TGTGCCAGCAGCTTGCACTCGGTACTCTATGGCTACACCTTC. The chain is built from TRBV11-2 and TRBJ1-2; no clear D. Deletions cut 3 bases from V and 4 bases from J, with 12 bases between. Per germline, CDR1 SGHAT and CDR2 FQNNGV. This CDR3 is 14 amino acids long.